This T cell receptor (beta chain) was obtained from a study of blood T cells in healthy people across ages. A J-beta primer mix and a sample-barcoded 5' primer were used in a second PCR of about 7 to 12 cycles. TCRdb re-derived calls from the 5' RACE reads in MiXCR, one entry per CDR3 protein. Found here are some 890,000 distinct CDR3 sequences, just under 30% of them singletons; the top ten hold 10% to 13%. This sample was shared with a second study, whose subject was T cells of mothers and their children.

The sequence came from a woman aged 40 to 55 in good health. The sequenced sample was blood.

DNA for the CDR3: TGTGCCAGCAATCCCACGACAGGAAACTATGGCTACACCTTC. This codes for CASNPTTGNYGYTF. The chain recombines TRBV2 with TRBJ1-2, with D maybe TRBD1 (6 bases). Germline loops: CDR1 SNHLY, CDR2 FYNNEI. This CDR3 spans 14 amino acids. V was trimmed by 7 bases and J by 2 bases, leaving 14 bases between them.